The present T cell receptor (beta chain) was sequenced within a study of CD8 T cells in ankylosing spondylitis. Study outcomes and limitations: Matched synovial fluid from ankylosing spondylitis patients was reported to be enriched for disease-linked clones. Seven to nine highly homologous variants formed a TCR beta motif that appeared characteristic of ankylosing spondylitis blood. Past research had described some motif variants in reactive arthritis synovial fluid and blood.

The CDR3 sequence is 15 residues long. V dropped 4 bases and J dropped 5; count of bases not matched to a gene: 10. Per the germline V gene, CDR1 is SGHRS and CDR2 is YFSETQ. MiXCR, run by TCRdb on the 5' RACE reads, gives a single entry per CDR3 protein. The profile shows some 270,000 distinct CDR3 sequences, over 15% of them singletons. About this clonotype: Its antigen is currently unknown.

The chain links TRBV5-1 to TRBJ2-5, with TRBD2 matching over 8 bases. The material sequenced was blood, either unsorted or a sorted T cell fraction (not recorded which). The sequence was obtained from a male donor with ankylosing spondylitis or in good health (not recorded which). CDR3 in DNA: TGCGCCAGCAGCCGGGAGGGGGACCTCCCGGAGACCCAGTACTTC. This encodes CASSREGDLPETQYF.